These T cell receptor beta chains were read from a single sample in a study of post-analysis software for immune sequencing data. Each CDR3 protein gets one entry after TCRdb re-called the PCR reads with MiXCR. The data show approximately 460,000 distinct CDR3 sequences, roughly 45% seen once. Sequencing used blood. These receptor sequences come from a girl between 10 and 17 years old with multiple sclerosis. Both conserved end residues are part of each CDR3. The D gene is left open where the match is weak. Only part of the rows carry a size: once, few, many, or a class if the clone is expanded.

V gene,J gene,clone size,D gene,CDR3 DNA,CDR3 protein
TRBV28,TRBJ2-1,NA,NA,TGTGCCAGCAGTTCGGGAGCGTTTTACAATGAGCAGTTCTTC,CASSSGAFYNEQFF
TRBV24-1,TRBJ2-3,NA,TRBD1,TGTGCCACCAGTGGCCTCGACAGGGGAGGAGATACGCAGTATTTT,CATSGLDRGGDTQYF
TRBV24-1,TRBJ2-1,NA,NA,TGTGCCACCAGTGAACAAGGACTCGACTACAATGAGCAGTTCTTC,CATSEQGLDYNEQFF
TRBV12-3/TRBV12-4,TRBJ2-5,NA,NA,TGTGCCAGCAGTTTAAGGTCCAACCAAGAGACCCAGTACTTC,CASSLRSNQETQYF
TRBV6-6,TRBJ2-3,NA,NA,TGTGCCAGCAGTTACCCCCCAGGGAAACCTAGCACAGATACGCAGTATTTT,CASSYPPGKPSTDTQYF
TRBV5-1,TRBJ2-1,NA,TRBD1,TGCGCCAGCAGCTTGGGAGCGGGACAGGGGGATGAGCAGTTCTTC,CASSLGAGQGDEQFF
TRBV21-1,TRBJ2-7,NA,NA,TGTGCCAGCCGCGGGAGGGTAGAAGGTCGCGAGCAGTACTTC,CASRGRVEGREQYF
TRBV12-3/TRBV12-4,TRBJ2-5,NA,NA,TGTGCCAGCAGTTTAGAGGTCTACCAAGAGACCCAGTACTTC,CASSLEVYQETQYF
TRBV29-1,TRBJ2-5,few,NA,TGCAGCGTTGATCCCCAGACTGGGACCCAGTACTTC,CSVDPQTGTQYF
TRBV5-1,TRBJ2-5,NA,NA,TGCGCCAGCAGCGCTTTTCGGGGGCTCTCCCAAGAGACCCAGTACTTC,CASSAFRGLSQETQYF
TRBV12-3/TRBV12-4,TRBJ1-2,NA,TRBD1,TGTGCCAGCAGTTTAGCGGGGACAGGGCAGAGTGGCTACACCTTC,CASSLAGTGQSGYTF
TRBV20-1,TRBJ2-1,NA,NA,TGCAGTGCTAGCCCGAGAGAGCAGTTCTTC,CSASPREQFF
TRBV11-3,TRBJ2-5,NA,NA,TGTGCCAGCAGCTCCACTAGCTTTGAGCAGTACTTC,CASSSTSFEQYF
TRBV20-1,TRBJ2-5,NA,NA,TGCAGTGCTAGAGACCTGACTAGATTTGGCAATAAGCAGTACTTC,CSARDLTRFGNKQYF
TRBV7-3,TRBJ2-7,NA,NA,TGTGCCAGCAGCTTAGGTGGCCGAACCGAGCAGTACTTC,CASSLGGRTEQYF